The source of this T cell receptor (beta chain) is a study of OX40 agonist ivuxolimab in advanced cancers. On the study more broadly: Dosing consisted of intravenous ivuxolimab at 0.01 to 10 mg/kg every 2 weeks. General study findings and limits: Averaging showed that CD8+ T cells had more expanded clones than CD4+ did.

In the case of this clone: The antigen remains unidentified.

Some clones are missing from TCRdb's copy, which holds only in-frame ones; the method was immunoSEQ multiplex PCR. The sample has 90,000 to 150,000 clones, 85% to 90% seen once. The CDR3 has 15 amino acids. V and J are TRBV7-5 and TRBJ2-3; the table calls TRBD1, which could not be checked here. TRBV7-5 is assigned pseudogene status. Sample: CD4+ or CD8+ T cells sorted from blood, taken in a trial of the OX40 agonist ivuxolimab. This receptor was identified in an adult with an advanced solid tumor such as melanoma, head and neck, liver or kidney cancer. CDR3 bases: TGTGCCAGAAGCCCTGGCGACAGGTTAGGAGATACGCAGTATTTT. It specifies CARSPGDRLGDTQYF.